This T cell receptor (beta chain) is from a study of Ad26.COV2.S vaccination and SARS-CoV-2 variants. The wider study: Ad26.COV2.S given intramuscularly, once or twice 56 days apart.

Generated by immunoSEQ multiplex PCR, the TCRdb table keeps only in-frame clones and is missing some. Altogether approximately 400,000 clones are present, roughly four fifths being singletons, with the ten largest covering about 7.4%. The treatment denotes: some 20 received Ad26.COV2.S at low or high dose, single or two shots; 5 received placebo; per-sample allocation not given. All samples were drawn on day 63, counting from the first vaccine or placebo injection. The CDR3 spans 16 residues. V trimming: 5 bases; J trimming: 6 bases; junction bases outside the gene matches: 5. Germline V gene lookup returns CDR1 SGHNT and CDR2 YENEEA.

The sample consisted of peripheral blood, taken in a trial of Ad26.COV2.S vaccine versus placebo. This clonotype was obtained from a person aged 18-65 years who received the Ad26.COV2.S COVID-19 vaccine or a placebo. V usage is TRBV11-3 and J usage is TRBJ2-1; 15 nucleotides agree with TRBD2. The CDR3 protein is CASSPGLAGGPNEQFF. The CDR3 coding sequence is TGTGCCAGCAGCCCAGGACTAGCGGGAGGGCCCAATGAGCAGTTCTTC. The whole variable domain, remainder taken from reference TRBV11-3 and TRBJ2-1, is EAGVVQSPRYKIIEKKQPVAFWCNPISGHNTLYWYLQNLGQGPELLIRYENEEAVDDSQLPKDRFSAERLKGVDSTLKIQPAELGDSAVYLCASSPGLAGGPNEQFFGPGTRLTVL.